The 12 T cell receptor beta chains in this list originate from one sample, sequenced in a study of blood T cell repertoires in COVID-19. Libraries were prepared by immunoSEQ multiplex PCR; TCRdb keeps only in-frame clonotypes and omits some of them. The sample records 95,000 or so clones, around 79% being singletons. Specimen: peripheral blood. Receptor source: a woman of 80 years or more with active or convalescent COVID-19.

This chain uses TRBV5-1 with TRBJ2-5, with 8 bases that match TRBD2. V was pared by 5 bases and J by 5 bases, with 2 bases of the junction left unmatched. The germline V gene encodes CDR1 SGHRS and CDR2 YFSETQ. The CDR3 covers 12 residues. This CDR3 is CASRREGETQYF. CDR3 coding DNA: TGCGCCAGCAGACGGGAGGGGGAGACCCAGTACTTC. Full variable domain (rest looked up from reference TRBV5-1 and TRBJ2-5): KAGVTQTPRYLIKTRGQQVTLSCSPISGHRSVSWYQQTPGQGLQFLFEYFSETQRNKGNFPGRFSGRQFSNSRSEMNVSTLELGDSALYLCASRREGETQYFGPGTRLLVL.

This rearrangement joins TRBV9 to TRBJ2-2; D is possibly TRBD2 (6 bases). The CDR3 is 16 amino acids. The ends were cut back, 3 bases at V and 4 bases at J, with 16 bases in the middle. From germline, CDR1 is SGDLS and CDR2 YYNGEE. The CDR3 here is CASSAGGLALTGELFF. CDR3 in DNA: TGTGCCAGCAGCGCTGGAGGGCTAGCGCTCACCGGGGAGCTGTTTTTT.

This clone was seen only once. The sample contains more than one DNA sequence encoding this CDR3. The chain carries TRBV27 and TRBJ2-1; no firm D call. The CDR3 consists of 14 residues. The germline V and J ends were trimmed by 6 bases and 0 bases, with 9 bases remaining between them. Germline CDR1 and CDR2: MNHEY and SMNVEV (reference sequence). CDR3 sequence: CASSEVSSYNEQFF. In nucleotides, the CDR3 is TGTGCCAGCAGCGAGGTGAGCTCCTACAATGAGCAGTTCTTC.

The CDR3 DNA is TGTGCCAGCAGCGACCGGGACAGGACGGGGCAGTACTTC. Translating it yields CASSDRDRTGQYF. J is TRBJ2-7 and V is TRBV7-2; 8 nucleotides agree with TRBD1. V trimming: 5 bases; J trimming: 9 bases; junction bases outside the gene matches: 9. The CDR3 covers 13 residues. Germline CDR1 is SGHTA and CDR2 is FQGNSA.

For the CDR3, the DNA is TGTGCCAGCAGTTACTCGTCCAGGGCTGGCACAGATACGCAGTATTTT. Encoded protein: CASSYSSRAGTDTQYF. The chain has TRBV6-2 or TRBV6-3 and TRBJ2-3; weak D call: TRBD1 (5 bases). This CDR3 is 16 amino acids long. Germline CDR1 is MNHEY and CDR2 is SVGEGT. V was clipped by 0 bases and J by 1 base, with 11 bases between them.

This clone was seen only once. The chain carries TRBV18 and TRBJ2-5, with D possibly matching TRBD2 (5 bases). The germline V and J ends were trimmed by 3 bases and 5 bases, with 10 bases remaining between them. This CDR3 is 13 amino acids long. The germline CDR1 and CDR2 sequences are KGHSH and LQKENI. The CDR3 region is CASSPSGWETQYF. As DNA, the CDR3 is TGTGCCAGCTCACCTTCGGGGTGGGAGACCCAGTACTTC. The whole variable domain, remainder taken from reference TRBV18 and TRBJ2-5, is NAGVMQNPRHLVRRRGQEARLRCSPMKGHSHVYWYRQLPEEGLKFMVYLQKENIIDESGMPKERFSAEFPKEGPSILRIQQVVRGDSAAYFCASSPSGWETQYFGPGTRLLVL.

This chain links TRBV24-1 with TRBJ2-2, with 10 bases identical to TRBD2. With V trimmed by 5 bases and J by 1 base, 9 bases remained unmatched. This CDR3 comprises 18 residues. Germline V gene data show CDR1 as KGHDR and CDR2 as SFDVKD. This CDR3 reads CATSGASGSMGNTGELFF. The CDR3 DNA reads as TGTGCCACCAGTGGGGCTAGCGGGAGTATGGGGAACACCGGGGAGCTGTTTTTT.

This clone is a singleton in its sample. The germline gene is not matched at one end of the junction; a read error may be the cause. The CDR3 DNA reads as TGTGCCAGCAGCTTGGAAGACAGGGGGTTCAACGAGCAGTACTTC. Its translation is CASSLEDRGFNEQYF. This chain uses TRBV5-1 with TRBJ2-7; 9 bases are shared with TRBD1. Germline assignment: CDR1 SGHRS and CDR2 YFSETQ. The CDR3 consists of 15 residues.

Only a few counts were recorded for this clone. The V and J genes are TRBV19 and TRBJ1-1; no definite D call. CDR3 length: 12 residues. Between the trimmed V and J ends, which lost 5 bases and 6 bases, there was a span of 10 bases. Looked up from germline, CDR1 is LNHDA and CDR2 is SQIVND (reference sequence). The CDR3 reads CASSFSRAEAFF. CDR3 nucleotide sequence: TGTGCCAGTAGTTTCTCGAGAGCTGAAGCTTTCTTT.

The chain is built from TRBV7-3 and TRBJ2-3; no clear D. This CDR3 is built from 13 residues. The germline CDR1 and CDR2 sequences are SGHTA and FQGTGA. Deletions cut 2 bases from V and 6 bases from J, with 9 bases between. CDR3 nucleotides: TGTGCCAGCAGCTTAGGCTCTCTGGATACGCAGTATTTT. Protein: CASSLGSLDTQYF.

This clone was observed a handful of times. The rearrangement uses TRBV2 and TRBJ2-1; D might be TRBD1 (5 bases). The V and J ends lost 6 bases and 2 bases respectively, with 11 bases between them. CDR1 and CDR2 (germline): SNHLY, FYNNEI. The CDR3 is made up of 14 amino acids. The CDR3 protein is CASRQDQTYNEQFF. In nucleotides, the CDR3 is TGTGCCAGCAGACAGGATCAGACCTACAATGAGCAGTTCTTC.

This chain joins TRBV19 and TRBJ2-7; D not resolved. CDR3 length: 15 amino acids. CDR1 LNHDA and CDR2 SQIVND come from the germline V gene (reference sequence). Deletions cut 5 bases from V and 2 bases from J, with 16 bases between. CDR3 protein: CASSSRSPFTYEQYF. The CDR3 bases are TGTGCCAGTAGTTCAAGGAGCCCCTTCACCTACGAGCAGTACTTC.